This T cell receptor beta chain was retrieved from a study of neurological immune-mediated disorders. Overall study findings and caveats: Sharing of CDR3 amino acid sequences among expanded clones across subjects was absent, suggesting private repertoires in all groups.

This clonotype has a count of ten or more. Its specificity is not known. Unsorted libraries were generated from 2 million PBMCs held at -80 degrees C. The cDNA was synthesized by 5'RACE incorporating 10-nucleotide random UMIs. TCRdb recomputed calls from the 5' RACE reads with MiXCR, one row per CDR3 protein. The repertoire consists of 35,000 to 45,000 distinct CDR3 sequences, with over 12% occurring once and the leading ten covering 25% to 30%. The receptor's source is a woman in her fifties or sixties with HTLV-1-associated myelopathy (HAM/TSP). Sequencing was carried out using PBMCs.

CDR3 sequence reads: CASSPRAGNQPQHF. CDR3 coding DNA: TGTGCCAGCAGCCCTAGAGCGGGCAATCAGCCCCAGCATTTT. This chain uses TRBV7-9 with TRBJ1-5; D is uncertain. Germline loops: CDR1 SEHNR, CDR2 FQNEAQ (reference sequence). Trimming took off 5 bases at V and 2 bases at J, with 10 bases between the two ends. The CDR3 has 14 residues.